This TCR beta chain was recovered during a study of CD8+ T cells in alopecia areata. The CDR3 totals 15 residues. Germline V gene sequence: CDR1 ENHRY, CDR2 SYGVKD. V trimming: 3 bases; J trimming: 2 bases; junction bases outside the gene matches: 4. Extraction and reverse transcription of RNA yielded cDNA as the sequencing template. This table comes from immunoSEQ multiplex PCR, and its TCRdb copy is limited to in-frame clones, with some not included. The repertoire includes fewer than 110,000 clones, roughly 50% of them detected once, and around 9% sits in the top ten. The receptor's source is a human donor in good health. Source material: CD4+ T cells sorted from blood. The chain uses TRBV10-3 and TRBJ2-3; 8 bases fit TRBD2. CDR3 region: CAISDNSGVTDTQYF. CDR3 sequence (DNA): TGTGCCATCAGTGATAATAGCGGGGTCACAGATACGCAGTATTTT.